Described below is a single T cell receptor (beta chain) sequence and its context. This sample is part of a study of blood T cell repertoires in COVID-19. Study-level information: Samples representing acute and convalescent COVID-19 were sourced from the United States, Italy and Spain. Sources were T cells, B-cell-depleted T cells, or PBMCs; the material itself was cDNA or gDNA.

Per the original methods: The assay estimated nucleated cells by amplifying reference gene primers. Data came from immunoSEQ multiplex PCR; TCRdb stores just in-frame clones and leaves some out. From that table come the V and J calls and clone size; the DNA was used to work out D and trimming. This repertoire shows under 45,000 clones, over 75% found once; its top ten account for 14%. With V trimmed by 8 bases and J by 4 bases, 7 bases remained unmatched. The CDR3 extends over 15 amino acids. Per germline, CDR1 LNHDA and CDR2 SQIVND (reference sequence). Sequencing used peripheral blood. This TCR was recovered from a man between 60 and 75 years old with active COVID-19. The chain couples TRBV19 to TRBJ2-3; 12 positions match TRBD2. The CDR3 nucleotides are TGTGCCAGTCGCGGGGCTAGCGGGAGGGCAGATACGCAGTATTTT. Its translation is CASRGASGRADTQYF. The full variable domain, completed using reference TRBV19 and TRBJ2-3, is DGGITQSPKYLFRKEGQNVTLSCEQNLNHDAMYWYRQDPGQGLRLIYYSQIVNDFQKGDIAEGYSVSREKKESFPLTVTSAQKNPTAFYLCASRGASGRADTQYFGPGTRLTVL.